This TCR beta chain was observed in a study of cytomegalovirus exposure and HLA in healthy donors. Study-wide points: Analysis was carried out at a later point, and it linked a missense DCLRE1C variant to TCR beta V- and J-gene trimming. Most TCR sequences showed up rarely, but some public TCRs showed up in many donors. In vitro experiments confirmed that a few CMV-associated chains were specific for CMV antigens.

PCR involved 60 Vbeta and 13 Jbeta primers. Original methodology: Approximately 9.9 million shared chains were among the roughly 78 million unique TCR beta chains that a later analysis counted. TCRdb's table, derived via immunoSEQ multiplex PCR, lists solely in-frame clones and lacks some. Clone size and V and J calls were adopted from that table, with D and trimming inferred from the DNA. The table gives around 210,000 clones; the top ten clones make up less than 1% of it. About this clone: The antigen is undetermined.

CDR1 is SGHNT, CDR2 YYREEE, per germline (reference sequence). With 4 bases clipped from V and 1 base from J, the junction kept 7 bases outside the gene matches. CDR3 length: 15 residues. What was sequenced was PBMCs. This clonotype originated in a woman aged 30 to 39 in good health and CMV-seropositive. The V gene is TRBV5-4, the J gene TRBJ1-2; 7 nucleotides align to TRBD1. The CDR3 reads CASSTGQELNYGYTF. Written as DNA, the CDR3 is TGTGCCAGCAGCACAGGACAGGAACTTAACTATGGCTACACCTTC.